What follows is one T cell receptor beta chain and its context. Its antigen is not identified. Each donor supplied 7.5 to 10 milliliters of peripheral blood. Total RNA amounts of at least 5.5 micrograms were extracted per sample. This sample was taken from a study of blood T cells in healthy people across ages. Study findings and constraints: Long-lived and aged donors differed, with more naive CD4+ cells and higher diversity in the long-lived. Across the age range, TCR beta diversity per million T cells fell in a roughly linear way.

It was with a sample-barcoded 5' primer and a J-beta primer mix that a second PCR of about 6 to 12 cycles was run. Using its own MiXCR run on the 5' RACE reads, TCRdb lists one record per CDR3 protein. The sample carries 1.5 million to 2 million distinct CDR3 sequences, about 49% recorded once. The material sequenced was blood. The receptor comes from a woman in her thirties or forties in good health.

The CDR3 DNA reads as TGTGCCAGCAAGCAGGGTGGCGGGTACGAGCAGTACTTC. It codes for CASKQGGGYEQYF. The chain uses TRBV6-5 and TRBJ2-7, with D possibly being TRBD1 or TRBD2 (5 bases each). Germline loops: CDR1 MNHEY, CDR2 SVGAGI. CDR3 length equals 13 residues. V lost 7 bases and J 4 bases, leaving 14 bases between the germline ends.